This T cell receptor (beta chain) was documented in a study of PD-1 blockade in classical Hodgkin lymphoma (TCRdb year 2020). Broadly, across the study: Nivolumab dosing was 3 mg/kg intravenously every 2 weeks, continuing until either disease progression or unacceptable toxicity. To define a peripheral blood immune signature of response to PD-1 blockade in classical Hodgkin lymphoma, the study combined TCR beta sequencing with CyTOF. Overall study results and their limits: Diversity was lower in patients who began nivolumab less than 1 year after ASCT, so these patients were left out of later analyses to avoid confounding by immune reconstitution. Baseline TCR diversity was reported to be lower in newly diagnosed patients than in healthy donors and to be lower still in relapsed/refractory patients. By C4D1, a significant rise was seen in CD4+ TCR diversity but not in CD8+ TCR diversity (p=0.0027 vs p=0.16), and the rise was most apparent among complete responders (p=0.02). Baseline diversity similar to that of newly diagnosed patients was observed in trial patients achieving complete response, whereas significantly lower diversity was observed in partial responders and progressors. The study covered only a single clinical trial cohort, and the causes of the repertoire differences, possibly disease activity or prior therapy, were still not defined.

Germline trimming: 5 bases from V, 3 bases from J; junction bases outside gene matches: 6. Counted from cysteine to phenylalanine, this CDR3 has 15 amino acids. Solely the CDR3 DNA is kept, with 45 bases framed from the first base. Looking up the germline V gene yields CDR1 SGDLS and CDR2 YYNGEE. This sample's time point label indicates: cycle 2 day 1 (C2D1) of nivolumab. Every trial patient had relapsed after autologous stem cell transplantation, and cohorts A, B and C differed in prior brentuximab vedotin exposure. The trial cohort was composed of under 70 patients with relapsed/refractory classical Hodgkin lymphoma, for whom complete response, partial response or progressive disease was recorded as best overall response. In the multi-cohort phase II CheckMate 205 trial, trial patients received single-agent nivolumab. An independent review committee assessed best overall response using the 2007 International Working Group response criteria. Trial PBMCs were obtained immediately prior to nivolumab initiation (C1D1) and on therapy at cycle 2 day 1 and cycle 4 day 1. Peripheral blood was collected in 8 mL Vacutainer Cell Preparation Tubes, from which PBMCs were isolated by centrifugation and then cryopreserved.

In the case of this clone: The specificity of this receptor is unknown. No clone much larger than this one lies a single base away; base qualities are absent.

Genomic DNA was isolated using the Qiagen DNeasy kit from unsorted PBMCs as well as from negatively selected CD4+ and CD8+ fractions. Amplification of TCR beta CDR3 regions was done by immunoSEQ multiplex PCR with primers that anneal to V and J segments. Amplification bias was minimized using a synthetic immune receptor repertoire, and residual bias was removed computationally after sequencing. On the study's bioinformatics: Repertoire diversity was quantified as the Shannon entropy index using custom Python scripts. Unsorted, CD4+ and CD8+ repertoires were analyzed separately, except in combined analyses where CD4+ and CD8+ sequences were merged in silico. Clonal expansion was defined as a frequency increase of at least 2-fold after treatment compared with C1D1, and clones undetected at baseline were assigned a pseudocount of 0.5. Singleton clones were defined as clones with 0 or 1 copy at C1D1, and non-singleton clones were defined as clones with 2 or more copies. Clones expanded in unsorted samples were labelled as CD4+, CD8+ or unknown by matching protein sequences in sorted samples from the same patient. Wilcoxon tests on paired samples were used to test changes in diversity from C1D1 to C4D1. TCRdb mirrors the immuneACCESS table, restricted to in-frame sequences. Some clones are absent from its copies; in checked studies, under half trace to an unresolved V gene, and the reason for the others is unknown. V, J and clone size derive from that table, while D and trimming were established from the DNA sequence. In all, the sample holds around 19,000 clones, and more than 60% of those were seen once. The ten biggest clones cover roughly 42% of the sample.

The source of this sequence is a human donor with classical Hodgkin lymphoma. The rearrangement joined TRBV9 to TRBJ2-3; 10 middle bases align to TRBD1. Sequencing used peripheral blood mononuclear cells (PBMCs), obtained before the second cycle of nivolumab. The CDR3 is CASRGQGGRTDTQYF. The nucleotide sequence reads as follows: TGTGCCAGCAGAGGACAGGGGGGGCGAACAGATACGCAGTATTTT. Reference TRBV9 and TRBJ2-3 genes cover what lies past the CDR3, so the full variable domain is DSGVTQTPKHLITATGQRVTLRCSPRSGDLSVYWYQQSLDQGLQFLIQYYNGEERAKGNILERFSAQQFPDLHSELNLSSLELGDSALYFCASRGQGGRTDTQYFGPGTRLTVL.